One and the same sample provided the 8 T cell receptor beta chains below, sequenced in a study of blood T cell repertoires in COVID-19. The table came from immunoSEQ multiplex PCR; TCRdb's copy has only in-frame clones and leaves some out. The sample includes about 230,000 clones, 88% seen only once; the top ten take 2.7%. The sample consisted of peripheral blood. The receptors were sampled from an older woman with acute or convalescent COVID-19.

The genes are TRBV18 and TRBJ1-1; a possible D gene is TRBD1 (6 bases). Germline CDR1 KGHSH, CDR2 LQKENI. V shed 6 bases and J shed 4 bases, with 12 bases lying between them. This CDR3 region has 13 residues. As DNA, the CDR3 is TGTGCCAGCTCCACAGGGAGGGCCACTGAAGCTTTCTTT. Translating it yields CASSTGRATEAFF.

V is TRBV9 and J is TRBJ1-1; D not resolved. This CDR3 is built from 13 residues. Germline loops: CDR1 SGDLS, CDR2 YYNGEE. V shed 3 bases and J shed 5 bases, with 11 bases lying between them. The CDR3 sequence: CASSDLASTEAFF. In DNA form, the CDR3 reads TGTGCCAGCAGCGATCTGGCTTCGACTGAAGCTTTCTTT.

This chain uses TRBV6-2 or TRBV6-3 with TRBJ2-7; D might be TRBD2 (5 bases). The CDR3 sequence is 16 residues long. Trimming cost V 6 bases and J 4 bases, with 22 bases left between them. Germline V gene lookup returns CDR1 MNHEY and CDR2 SVGEGT. This CDR3 is CASSHPTRLPGYEQYF. The CDR3 DNA reads as TGTGCCAGCAGCCACCCAACTCGGCTCCCGGGGTACGAGCAGTACTTC.

CDR3 region: CASSPHTRTGGYEQYF. The CDR3 DNA follows: TGTGCCAGCAGTCCCCACACTAGGACGGGGGGCTACGAGCAGTACTTC. The chain employs TRBV28 and TRBJ2-7, with TRBD2 matching 7 bases. Unmatched junction bases numbered 13, after V lost 5 bases and J lost 3 bases. The CDR3 runs to 16 residues. Germline-derived CDR1 and CDR2 are MDHEN and SYDVKM.

This clone has a handful of counts. The chain recombines TRBV30 with TRBJ1-6; TRBD1 might be the D (5 bases). V shed 0 bases and J shed 9 bases, with 18 bases lying between them. In germline, CDR1 is GTSNPN, CDR2 SVGIG (reference sequence). The CDR3 runs to 16 residues. CDR3: CAWSVLSGTSGSPLHF. CDR3 nucleotide sequence: TGTGCCTGGAGTGTACTTTCCGGGACTAGCGGTTCACCCCTCCACTTT. Full variable domain (rest looked up from reference TRBV30 and TRBJ1-6): SQTIHQWPATLVQPVGSPLSLECTVEGTSNPNLYWYRQAAGRGLQLLFYSVGIGQISSEVPQNLSASRPQDRQFILSSKKLLLSDSGFYLCAWSVLSGTSGSPLHFGNGTRLTVT.

This chain links TRBV5-1 with TRBJ1-2, with TRBD1 identical over 9 bases. CDR3 length equals 15 residues. The V segment lost 1 base and the J segment 3 bases; nucleotides outside the gene matches: 4. The germline gives CDR1 SGHRS, CDR2 YFSETQ. CDR3 amino acids: CASSLLQGAYYGYTF. DNA for the CDR3: TGCGCCAGCAGCTTGTTACAGGGGGCTTACTATGGCTACACCTTC.

The V call is TRBV29-1, the J call TRBJ1-2, with 12 bases fitting TRBD1. The CDR3 extends over 16 amino acids. Per germline, CDR1 SQVTM and CDR2 ANQGSEA. The V segment lost 0 bases and the J segment 4 bases; nucleotides outside the gene matches: 6. CDR3 sequence: CSVEERGQGAGYGYTF. The DNA of the CDR3 is TGCAGCGTTGAAGAGAGGGGACAGGGGGCTGGCTATGGCTACACCTTC.

The chain employs TRBV7-2 and TRBJ2-1, with 11 nucleotides matching TRBD2. This CDR3 has 17 amino acids. Germline lookup yields CDR1 SGHTA and CDR2 FQGNSA. With 5 bases clipped from V and 8 bases from J, the junction kept 14 bases outside the gene matches. CDR3 sequence: CASSRRKLAGGGDEQFF. The CDR3 DNA sequence: TGTGCCAGCAGCCGTCGAAAGCTAGCGGGAGGCGGGGATGAGCAGTTCTTC.